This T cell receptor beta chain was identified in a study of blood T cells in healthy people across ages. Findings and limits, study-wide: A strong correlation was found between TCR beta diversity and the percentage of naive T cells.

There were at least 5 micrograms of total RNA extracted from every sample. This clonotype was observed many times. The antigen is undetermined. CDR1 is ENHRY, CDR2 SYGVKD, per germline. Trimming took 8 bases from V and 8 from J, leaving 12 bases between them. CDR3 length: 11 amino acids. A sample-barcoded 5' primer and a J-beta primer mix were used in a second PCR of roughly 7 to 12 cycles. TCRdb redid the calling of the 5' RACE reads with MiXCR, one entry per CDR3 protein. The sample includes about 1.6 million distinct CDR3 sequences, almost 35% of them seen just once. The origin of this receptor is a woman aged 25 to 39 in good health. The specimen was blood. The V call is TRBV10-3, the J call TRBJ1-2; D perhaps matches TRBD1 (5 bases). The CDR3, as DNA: TGTGCCATCGGACTGGGGGAAGGCTACACCTTC. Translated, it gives CAIGLGEGYTF.